This TCR beta chain emerged from a study of OX40 agonist ivuxolimab in advanced cancers. Study outcomes and limitations: Circulating CD4+ and CD8+ T cells showed clonal expansion by week 6 at 0.1 to 3.0 mg/kg.

Drawing of blood for sampling happened at baseline, at cycle 4 day 1, and at cycle 7 day 1. Libraries were prepared by immunoSEQ multiplex PCR; TCRdb keeps only in-frame clonotypes and omits some of them. Of 65,000 to 95,000 clones in the sample, roughly 88% were seen once. The CDR3 is made up of 14 amino acids. The V and J ends lost 1 base and 0 bases respectively, with 6 bases between them. Germline CDR1 is SEHNR and CDR2 is FQNEAQ (reference sequence). Concerning this clone itself: Its antigen is undetermined.

The clonotype originates from an adult with an advanced solid tumor such as melanoma, head and neck, liver or kidney cancer. The chain recombines TRBV7-9 with TRBJ1-1; no clear D. The sample here was CD4+ or CD8+ T cells sorted from blood, taken in a trial of the OX40 agonist ivuxolimab. This CDR3 is CASSLGALNTEAFF. DNA for the CDR3: TGTGCCAGCAGCTTAGGAGCGCTGAACACTGAAGCTTTCTTT.